This passage covers 15 T cell receptor beta chains from one sample sequenced in a study of OX40 agonist ivuxolimab in advanced cancers. The protocol was immunoSEQ multiplex PCR, while the TCRdb copy is restricted to in-frame clones and leaves out a portion. The data show about 26,000 clones, around 75% seen once. Sequenced here: CD4+ or CD8+ T cells sorted from blood, sampled in a trial of the OX40 agonist ivuxolimab. Receptors were obtained from an adult with an advanced solid tumor such as melanoma, head and neck, liver or kidney cancer.

The V gene is TRBV2, the J gene TRBJ1-4; 7 bases match TRBD1. V gave up 1 base and J gave up 0 bases; unmatched junction bases: 2. The germline V gene has CDR1 SNHLY and CDR2 FYNNEI. CDR3 length: 16 residues. The CDR3 protein is CASSEVQGATNEKLFF. The CDR3 DNA reads as TGTGCCAGCAGTGAAGTCCAGGGGGCAACTAATGAAAAACTGTTTTTT.

This clone occurred once. V usage is TRBV5-1 and J usage is TRBJ2-7; D remains ambiguous. This CDR3 is 13 amino acids long. V lost 9 bases to trimming and J lost 0 bases, with 13 bases between them. The V gene's germline CDR1 is SGHRS and CDR2 YFSETQ. CDR3 nucleotide sequence: TGCGCCACCACATGGAACCGCTCCTACGAGCAGTACTTC. It yields the protein CATTWNRSYEQYF. The full variable domain, in which reference TRBV5-1 and TRBJ2-7 provide the parts outside the CDR3, is KAGVTQTPRYLIKTRGQQVTLSCSPISGHRSVSWYQQTPGQGLQFLFEYFSETQRNKGNFPGRFSGRQFSNSRSEMNVSTLELGDSALYLCATTWNRSYEQYFGPGTRLTVT.

This clone was detected once. The chain is built from TRBV9 and TRBJ2-7; the D gene is possibly TRBD2 (6 bases). Germline V gene sequence: CDR1 SGDLS, CDR2 YYNGEE. The CDR3 runs to 17 residues. Trimming stripped 3 bases from V and 0 bases from J, with 19 bases between. CDR3 loop: CASSAPRTGGSSYEQYF. In DNA, the CDR3 is TGTGCCAGCAGCGCTCCACGCACCGGGGGAAGCTCCTACGAGCAGTACTTC.

The V call is TRBV5-1, the J call TRBJ2-7; 8 nucleotides match TRBD1. V was clipped by 0 bases and J by 6 bases; unmatched bases: 5. Germline loops: CDR1 SGHRS, CDR2 YFSETQ. The CDR3 sequence is 14 residues long. CDR3 sequence: CASSLGTGSGEQYF. The CDR3 DNA reads TGCGCCAGCAGCTTGGGGACAGGGTCCGGCGAGCAGTACTTC.

The chain combines TRBV7-6 with TRBJ2-3, with no clear D. Germline V gives CDR1 SGHVS, CDR2 FNYEAQ. The CDR3 loop spans 14 amino acids. V lost 2 bases to trimming and J lost 0 bases, with 6 bases between them. CDR3 sequence: CASSLLSSTDTQYF. The CDR3 DNA is TGTGCCAGCAGCTTATTGTCAAGCACAGATACGCAGTATTTT.

Only one count was recorded for this clone. The chain has TRBV19 and TRBJ2-7; D gene unclear. The CDR3 sequence is 12 residues long. CDR1 and CDR2 (germline): LNHDA, SQIVND (reference sequence). The ends were cut back, 3 bases at V and 5 bases at J, with 8 bases in the middle. This chain's CDR3 is CASSIRVDEQYF. DNA for the CDR3: TGTGCCAGTAGTATCCGAGTGGACGAGCAGTACTTC. The complete variable domain, with remaining parts taken from reference TRBV19 and TRBJ2-7, reads DGGITQSPKYLFRKEGQNVTLSCEQNLNHDAMYWYRQDPGQGLRLIYYSQIVNDFQKGDIAEGYSVSREKKESFPLTVTSAQKNPTAFYLCASSIRVDEQYFGPGTRLTVT.

The genes are TRBV11-3 and TRBJ2-5, with 14 positions matching TRBD2. CDR3 length: 18 amino acids. Germline values: CDR1 SGHNT, CDR2 YENEEA. J gave up 3 bases and V 4 bases, and 10 bases lay outside the gene matches. CDR3 loop: CASSSRTSGRYGEETQYF. CDR3 DNA sequence: TGTGCCAGCAGCTCCAGGACTAGCGGGAGGTACGGGGAAGAGACCCAGTACTTC.

The rearrangement joins TRBV4-1 to TRBJ2-4, with D tentatively TRBD2 (5 bases). The CDR3 extends over 16 amino acids. Trimming pared 2 bases from V and 1 base from J, leaving 12 bases between. Germline CDR1 is MGHRA and CDR2 is YSYEKL. Written as DNA, the CDR3 is TGCGCCAGCAGCCAACGGGAATTAGGGGCCAAAAACATTCAGTACTTC. Translation gives CASSQRELGAKNIQYF.

Many counts were recorded for this clone. This rearrangement joins TRBV10-3 to TRBJ1-3; no clear D. This CDR3 is 17 amino acids long. V was shortened by 3 bases and J by 0 bases, with 15 bases between the two germline ends. From germline, CDR1 is ENHRY and CDR2 SYGVKD. CDR3 loop: CAISEVGRQRSGNTIYF. CDR3 DNA: TGTGCCATCAGTGAAGTTGGCAGGCAACGCTCTGGAAACACCATATATTTT.

The rearrangement links TRBV5-1 to TRBJ2-3; no clear D. V was shortened by 0 bases and J by 5 bases, with 4 bases between the two germline ends. There are 12 residues in the CDR3. Germline V gene sequence: CDR1 SGHRS, CDR2 YFSETQ. CDR3 sequence (DNA): TGCGCCAGCAGCTTGGTTGAAGATACGCAGTATTTT. This encodes CASSLVEDTQYF. Based on the CDR3 plus reference TRBV5-1 and TRBJ2-3, the full variable domain is KAGVTQTPRYLIKTRGQQVTLSCSPISGHRSVSWYQQTPGQGLQFLFEYFSETQRNKGNFPGRFSGRQFSNSRSEMNVSTLELGDSALYLCASSLVEDTQYFGPGTRLTVL.

The chain carries TRBV7-9 and TRBJ2-2; perhaps D is TRBD1 or TRBD2 (5 bases each). This CDR3 spans 16 amino acids. Trimming removed 4 bases at V and 3 bases at J, with 15 bases between. The germline V gene encodes CDR1 SEHNR and CDR2 FQNEAQ (reference sequence). The CDR3: CASSSPGGWDTGELFF. The CDR3 region has the DNA TGTGCCAGCAGCTCTCCTGGGGGATGGGACACCGGGGAGCTGTTTTTT. Using reference TRBV7-9 and TRBJ2-2 for the parts outside the CDR3, the full variable domain is DTGVSQNPRHKITKRGQNVTFRCDPISEHNRLYWYRQTLGQGPEFLTYFQNEAQLEKSRLLSDRFSAERPKGSFSTLEIQRTEQGDSAMYLCASSSPGGWDTGELFFGEGSRLTVL.

This chain uses TRBV11-3 with TRBJ2-7; tentatively, D is TRBD1 or TRBD2 (5 bases each). The V gene lost 4 bases and the J gene lost 0 bases, with 13 bases spanning the gap. The CDR3 length is 15 residues. Per germline, CDR1 SGHNT and CDR2 YENEEA. The CDR3 nucleotides are TGTGCCAGCAGCTCTGACGGGGCTTCCTCCTACGAGCAGTACTTC. It codes for CASSSDGASSYEQYF.

This chain uses TRBV5-6 with TRBJ2-7; 7 bases are shared with TRBD1. Unmatched junction bases numbered 5, after V lost 4 bases and J lost 4 bases. The CDR3 sequence is 13 residues long. Germline CDR1 and CDR2: SGHDT and YYEEEE. This CDR3 is CASSPGDSYEQYF. For the CDR3, the DNA is TGTGCCAGCAGCCCCGGGGACAGTTACGAGCAGTACTTC.

V gene TRBV6-6 combines with J gene TRBJ2-3; D is undetermined. The germline V and J ends were trimmed by 5 bases and 3 bases, with 9 bases remaining between them. This CDR3 comprises 13 residues. CDR1 and CDR2 (germline): MNHNY, SVGAGI (reference sequence). The CDR3 DNA sequence: TGTGCCAGCAGTACGTACAAAACAGATACGCAGTATTTT. Protein sequence: CASSTYKTDTQYF.

V and J are TRBV7-9 and TRBJ2-1, with 16 bases lining up with TRBD2. This CDR3 is built from 18 residues. Germline CDR1 is SEHNR and CDR2 is FQNEAQ (reference sequence). Trimming removed 4 bases from V and 4 bases from J; junction bases left unmatched: 7. The CDR3 nucleotides are TGTGCCAGCAGCTCAGGGACTAGCGGGAGGGTCGGGTACAATGAGCAGTTCTTC. Residues: CASSSGTSGRVGYNEQFF.